This T cell receptor (beta chain) was captured by sequencing in a study of monozygotic twins with inflammatory bowel disease. Investigators pulled total RNA out of whole blood and did not sort T cells. Each TCR library consumed about 4,000 ng of total RNA. The unique tags termed UMIs, each holding a 6-nucleotide sample barcode, were added by means of template switching. TCRdb reprocessed the 5' RACE reads, with one entry per CDR3 protein and no DNA. The listing contains approximately 100,000 distinct CDR3 sequences. CDR3 size: 14 residues. The germline gives CDR1 SGHRS, CDR2 YFSETQ. The clonotype comes from a human donor with ulcerative colitis or Crohn's disease, or a healthy co-twin of an affected twin (not recorded which). Input material: blood. This chain connects TRBV5-1 to TRBJ1-1. CDR3 sequence: CASSLTGRDTEAFF.